This T cell receptor beta chain was documented in a study of OX40 agonist ivuxolimab in advanced cancers. Regarding the study in general: Ivuxolimab was a fully human IgG2 agonistic monoclonal antibody targeting the costimulatory receptor OX40 (CD134). The monotherapy dose-escalation portion (N ≈ 55 patients) of the phase I ivuxolimab trial is reported in the paper. Prior anti-PD-1, anti-PD-L1 or anti-CTLA-4 therapy was permitted, and approximately 40% of dose-escalation patients had received checkpoint inhibitors. Intravenous ivuxolimab was administered to patients every 2 weeks at six dose levels: 0.01, 0.1, 0.3, 1.5, 3 and 10 mg/kg. Among the 52 dose-escalation patients, around 20 had hepatocellular carcinoma, some 15 melanoma, 9 renal cell carcinoma and 9 head and neck cancer. Peripheral TCRbeta sequencing aimed to test whether ivuxolimab altered TCR sequence diversity and caused clonal T-cell expansion. Partial responses occurred in three dose-escalation patients, of whom one had hepatocellular carcinoma and two had cutaneous melanoma. The dose-escalation cohort was almost 85% male with a mean age of roughly 60 years, ranging from about 20 to 85. Results the study describes overall, beyond this receptor: After ivuxolimab, CD8+ T cells had more expanded clones than CD4+ T cells on average. Low levels of normalized T-cell clonal expansion were also seen in some patients who did not respond. At doses from 0.1 to 3.0 mg/kg, clonal expansion was seen in both CD4+ and CD8+ blood T cells between baseline and week 6. Antigen specificity was not determined for the clonally expanded peripheral T cells. Partial responders in the 0.1-3.0 mg/kg groups had among the lowest normalized peripheral clonal expansion, especially among CD8+ T cells.

This clone was recorded a few times. Its antigen has not been determined. No base quality values were provided; no much bigger clone lies one nucleotide off. Patients with autoimmune disease history or receiving systemic immunosuppression were excluded from the trial. Peripheral blood for TCR sequencing was collected from all dose cohorts at baseline, on cycle 4 day 1, and on cycle 7 day 1. The samples were taken from a phase I, first-in-human, multicenter, open-label dose-escalation trial of ivuxolimab. Adults with locally advanced or metastatic melanoma, renal cell, hepatocellular, or head and neck squamous cell carcinoma were enrolled in the trial. Before TCR sequencing, CD4+ T cells and CD8+ T cells from peripheral blood were sorted into separate populations. For sequencing of the TCRbeta CDR3 region, genomic DNA was extracted from the sorted cells. The immunoSEQ Assay was used for sequencing of TCRbeta CDR3 regions. TCRdb holds this immuneACCESS table with in-frame rearrangements only. Some clones are missing; in checked studies, unresolved V genes explain under half, and the rest has no known cause. For this sample the table gives tens of thousands of clones, of which roughly 80% were detected only once. Over 11% of the sample comes from the top ten.

The cysteine opens and the phenylalanine closes a CDR3 of 14 amino acids. Just CDR3 DNA is preserved here, 42 bases in frame from base 1. From a lookup of the germline V gene (reference sequence), CDR1 and CDR2 are SEHNR and FQNEAQ. Unmatched junction bases come to 7, with V trimmed by 6 bases and J by 3 bases. The sample in question was CD4+ or CD8+ T cells sorted from blood, obtained in a trial of the OX40 agonist ivuxolimab. The receptor was isolated from an adult with an advanced solid tumor such as melanoma, head and neck, liver or kidney cancer. Recombination joined TRBV7-9 with TRBJ1-1; 7 central bases correspond to TRBD1. The CDR3 corresponds to CASRGGGGDTEAFF. The DNA reads TGTGCCAGCAGGGGTGGAGGGGGCGACACTGAAGCTTTCTTT.